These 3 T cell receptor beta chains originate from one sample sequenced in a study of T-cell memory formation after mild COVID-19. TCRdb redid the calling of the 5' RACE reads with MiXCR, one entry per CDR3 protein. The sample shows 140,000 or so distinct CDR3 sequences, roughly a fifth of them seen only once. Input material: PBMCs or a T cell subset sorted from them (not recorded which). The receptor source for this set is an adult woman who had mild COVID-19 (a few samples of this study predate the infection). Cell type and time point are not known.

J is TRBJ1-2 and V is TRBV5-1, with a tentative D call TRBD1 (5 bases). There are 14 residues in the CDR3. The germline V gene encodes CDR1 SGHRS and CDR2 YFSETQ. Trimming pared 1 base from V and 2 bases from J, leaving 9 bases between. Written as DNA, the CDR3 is TGCGCCAGCAGCTTGAGGGGCCCCAACTATGGCTACACCTTC. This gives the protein CASSLRGPNYGYTF.

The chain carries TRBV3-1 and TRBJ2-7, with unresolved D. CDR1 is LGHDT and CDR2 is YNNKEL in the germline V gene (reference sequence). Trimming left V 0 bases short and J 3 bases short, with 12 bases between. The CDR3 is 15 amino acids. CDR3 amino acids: CASSQDLNKGYEQYF. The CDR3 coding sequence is TGTGCCAGCAGCCAAGATTTGAACAAAGGCTACGAGCAGTACTTC.

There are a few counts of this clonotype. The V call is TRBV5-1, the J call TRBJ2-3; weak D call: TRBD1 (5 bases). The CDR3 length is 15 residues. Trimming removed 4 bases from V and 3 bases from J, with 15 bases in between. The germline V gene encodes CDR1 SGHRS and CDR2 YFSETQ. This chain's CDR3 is CASSPPQGVTDTQYF. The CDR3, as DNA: TGCGCCAGCAGCCCTCCGCAGGGTGTGACAGATACGCAGTATTTT. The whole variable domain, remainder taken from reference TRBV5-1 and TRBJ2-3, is KAGVTQTPRYLIKTRGQQVTLSCSPISGHRSVSWYQQTPGQGLQFLFEYFSETQRNKGNFPGRFSGRQFSNSRSEMNVSTLELGDSALYLCASSPPQGVTDTQYFGPGTRLTVL.